These T cell receptor beta chains were read from a single sample in a study of shared clonotypes between healthy human individuals. Here immunoSEQ multiplex PCR was the method, and the copy in TCRdb shows in-frame clones only, minus some. This table has roughly 2,500,000 clones, under 95% appearing once. Sample: naive CD4+ T cells from PBMCs. The receptors come from a man aged 18 to 29 in good health. Some clones in this sample may be carry-over from other donors' samples. CDR3s include the opening cysteine and the closing phenylalanine or tryptophan. Each record gives: D gene, V gene, J gene, CDR3 protein, CDR3 DNA. The D gene is left open where the match is weak.

-	TRBV28	TRBJ2-7	CASSFSYQMEQYF	TGTGCCAGCAGTTTTAGTTACCAGATGGAGCAGTACTTC
-	TRBV29-1	TRBJ2-7	CSVRIFSYEQYF	TGCAGCGTAAGAATTTTCTCCTACGAGCAGTACTTC
-	TRBV5-4	TRBJ2-1	CASTEERNSHEQFF	TGTGCCAGCACCGAGGAGAGGAATAGCCATGAGCAGTTCTTC
-	TRBV7-2	TRBJ2-2	CASSSRRGANTGELFF	TGTGCCAGCAGCTCCCGAAGGGGAGCGAACACCGGGGAGCTGTTTTTT
-	TRBV5-1	TRBJ1-1	CASSRTSTEAFF	TGCGCCAGCAGCCGGACGTCCACTGAAGCTTTCTTT
TRBD1	TRBV6-6	TRBJ1-1	CASSRTGARRNTEAFF	TGTGCCAGCAGTCGGACAGGGGCCCGAAGGAACACTGAAGCTTTCTTT
TRBD1	TRBV5-1	TRBJ1-2	CASGSQGVNYGYTF	TGCGCCAGCGGTTCCCAGGGGGTCAACTATGGCTACACCTTC
-	TRBV6-6	TRBJ2-7	CASSYPGQTYEQYF	TGTGCCAGCAGTTACCCCGGACAGACCTACGAGCAGTACTTC
TRBD2	TRBV19	TRBJ2-7	CASSILAGDLYEQYF	TGTGCCAGTAGTATCCTAGCGGGAGACCTCTACGAGCAGTACTTC
TRBD2	TRBV7-3	TRBJ2-1	CASSLGTSGSLKFF	TGTGCCAGCAGCTTAGGGACTAGCGGGAGTTTGAAGTTCTTC
-	TRBV28	TRBJ1-1	CASSSPSRPVNTEAFF	TGTGCCAGCAGTTCTCCCTCACGACCGGTGAACACTGAAGCTTTCTTT
-	TRBV7-2	TRBJ2-3	CASIYSPANTDTQYF	TGTGCCAGCATTTACTCCCCGGCGAACACAGATACGCAGTATTTT
TRBD1	TRBV19	TRBJ2-1	CASSPWTGGRDEQFF	TGTGCCAGTAGTCCCTGGACAGGGGGCAGGGATGAGCAGTTCTTC